This TCR beta chain was found in a study of T cell changes during pregnancy in multiple sclerosis. Clones were read by immunoSEQ multiplex PCR, and TCRdb kept only the in-frame ones, dropping some. Of about 83,000 clones listed, 90% to 95% were seen once; the top ten hold roughly 1.1%. CDR1 and CDR2 (germline): MGHRA, YSYEKL. V lost 0 bases, J lost 4 bases, and 6 bases lay in between. The CDR3 covers 14 residues. The count of this clone is one. The sequence was obtained from a female donor with multiple sclerosis, enrolled in a pregnancy study. The chain joins TRBV4-1 to TRBJ2-2; D is unresolved. The starting material was peripheral blood, obtained in the second trimester of pregnancy. The CDR3 DNA sequence: TGCGCCAGCAGCCAAGAGTCGGGCACCGGGGAGCTGTTTTTT. Protein product: CASSQESGTGELFF.